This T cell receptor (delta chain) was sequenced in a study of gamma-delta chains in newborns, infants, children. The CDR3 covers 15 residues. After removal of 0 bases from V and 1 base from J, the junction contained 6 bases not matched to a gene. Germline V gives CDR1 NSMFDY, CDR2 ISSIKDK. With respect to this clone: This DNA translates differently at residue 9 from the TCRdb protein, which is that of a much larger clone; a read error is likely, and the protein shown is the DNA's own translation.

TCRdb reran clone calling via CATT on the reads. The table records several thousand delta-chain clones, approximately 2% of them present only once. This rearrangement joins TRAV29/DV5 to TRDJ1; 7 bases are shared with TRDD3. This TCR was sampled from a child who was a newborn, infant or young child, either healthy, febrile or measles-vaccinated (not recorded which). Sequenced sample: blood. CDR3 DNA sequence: TGTGCAGCAAGCGTTCTGGGGGCCTGCACCGATAAACTCATCTTT. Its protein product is CAASVLGACTDKLIF.